Given below is one T cell receptor (beta chain) in context. Antigen unknown. The junction shows a germline mismatch at one end, possibly a read error. The record originates from a study of T-cell reconstitution after alpha-beta-depleted transplantation in children. Looked up from germline, CDR1 is MGHRA and CDR2 is YSYEKL. The CDR3 length is 16 residues. Unique molecular identifiers were incorporated when the TCRbeta library was constructed. A single record per CDR3 protein comes from TCRdb applying MiXCR to the PCR reads. The profile shows 350,000 to 500,000 distinct CDR3 sequences, 43% of them singletons. Study-wide results and caveats: Expanded clones from the graft, numbering several hundred, reportedly supplied alpha-beta T cells about two months after transplant. After one year, T-cell counts and TCRbeta diversity mostly came from new T cells.

This sequence originates from a girl aged 2-10 years with aplastic anemia, due to receive a stem cell transplant. The material was PBMCs, obtained before TCRalphabeta/CD19-depleted stem cell transplant. The chain uses TRBV4-1 and TRBJ1-2; TRBD1 is a possible D gene (6 bases). The CDR3 nucleotides read TGCGCCAGCAGCCTCCCAAAAGCCCCAGGGGATTACGGCTACCCCTTC. Protein product: CASSLPKAPGDYGYPF.